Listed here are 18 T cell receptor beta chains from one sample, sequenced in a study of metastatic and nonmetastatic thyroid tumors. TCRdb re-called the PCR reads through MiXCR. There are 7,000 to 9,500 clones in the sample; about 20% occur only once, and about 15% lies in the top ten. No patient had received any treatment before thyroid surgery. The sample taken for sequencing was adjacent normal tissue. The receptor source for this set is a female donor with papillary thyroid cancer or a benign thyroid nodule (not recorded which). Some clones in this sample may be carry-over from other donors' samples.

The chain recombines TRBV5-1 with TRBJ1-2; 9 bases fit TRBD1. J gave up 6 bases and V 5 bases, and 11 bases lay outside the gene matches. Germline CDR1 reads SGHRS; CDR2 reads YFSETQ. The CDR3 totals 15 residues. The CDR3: CASSPYRDRAHGYTF. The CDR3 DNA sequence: TGCGCCAGCAGTCCTTACCGGGACAGGGCCCATGGCTACACCTTC.

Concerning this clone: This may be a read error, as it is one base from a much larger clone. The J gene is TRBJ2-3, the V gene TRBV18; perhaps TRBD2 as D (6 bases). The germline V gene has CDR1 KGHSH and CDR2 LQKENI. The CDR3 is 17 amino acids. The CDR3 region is CASSPQGLGRITGTQYF. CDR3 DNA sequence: TGTGCCAGCTCACCACAGGGACTTGGACGGATCACAGGTACGCAGTATTTT.

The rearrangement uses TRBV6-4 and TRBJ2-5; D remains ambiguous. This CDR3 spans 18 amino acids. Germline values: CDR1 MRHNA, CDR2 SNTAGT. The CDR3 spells CPNVPAVTPPSTWETQYF. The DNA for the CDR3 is TGTCCTAACGTGCCAGCAGTGACTCCGCCCTCGACGTGGGAGACCCAGTACTTC.

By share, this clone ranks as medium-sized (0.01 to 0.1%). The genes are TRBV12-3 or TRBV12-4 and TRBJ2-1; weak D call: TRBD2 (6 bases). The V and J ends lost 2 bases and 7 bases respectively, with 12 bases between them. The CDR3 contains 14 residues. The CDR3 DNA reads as TGTGCCAGCAGTTTATTCGGGAGCAAGAATGAGCAGTTCTTC. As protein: CASSLFGSKNEQFF.

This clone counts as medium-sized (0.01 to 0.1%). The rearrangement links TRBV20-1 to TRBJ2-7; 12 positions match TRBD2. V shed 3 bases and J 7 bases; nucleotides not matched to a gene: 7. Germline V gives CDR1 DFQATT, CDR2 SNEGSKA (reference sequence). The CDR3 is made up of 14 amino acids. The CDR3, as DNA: TGCAGTGCTAGGACTAGCGGGAGTTCGGGTGAGCAGTACTTC. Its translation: CSARTSGSSGEQYF.

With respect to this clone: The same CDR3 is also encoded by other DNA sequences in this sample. The CDR3 DNA sequence: TGTGCCAGCAGTTACTCTGAAGGACAGGGGGCGCGGGGCACTGAAGCTTTCTTT. Translation: CASSYSEGQGARGTEAFF. The rearrangement joins TRBV6-2 or TRBV6-3 to TRBJ1-1; TRBD1 matches at 11 bases. In germline, CDR1 is MNHEY, CDR2 SVGEGT. The CDR3 spans 18 residues. Unmatched junction bases numbered 10, after V lost 0 bases and J lost 4 bases.

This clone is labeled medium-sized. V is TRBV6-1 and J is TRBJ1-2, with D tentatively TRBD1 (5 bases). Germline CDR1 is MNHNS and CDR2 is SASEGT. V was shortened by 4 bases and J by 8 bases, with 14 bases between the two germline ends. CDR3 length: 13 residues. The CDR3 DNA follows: TGTGCCAGCAGTGGCCCCGAGGGGCACGGCTACACCTTC. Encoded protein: CASSGPEGHGYTF.

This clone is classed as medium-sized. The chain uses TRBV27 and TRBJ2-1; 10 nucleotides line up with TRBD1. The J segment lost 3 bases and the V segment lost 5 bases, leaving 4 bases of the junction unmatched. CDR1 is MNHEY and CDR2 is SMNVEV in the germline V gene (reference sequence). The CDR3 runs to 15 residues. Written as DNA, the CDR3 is TGTGCCAGCAGTCTAGGGGACAGGGGCTACAATGAGCAGTTCTTC. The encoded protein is CASSLGDRGYNEQFF.

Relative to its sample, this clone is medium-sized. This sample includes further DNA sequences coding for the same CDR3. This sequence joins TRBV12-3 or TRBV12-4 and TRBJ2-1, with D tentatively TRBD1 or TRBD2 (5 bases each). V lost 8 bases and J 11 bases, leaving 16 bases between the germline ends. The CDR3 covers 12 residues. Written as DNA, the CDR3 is TGTGCCAGCTCGGGTCTTGGGGGAAAGCAGTTCTTC. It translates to CASSGLGGKQFF.

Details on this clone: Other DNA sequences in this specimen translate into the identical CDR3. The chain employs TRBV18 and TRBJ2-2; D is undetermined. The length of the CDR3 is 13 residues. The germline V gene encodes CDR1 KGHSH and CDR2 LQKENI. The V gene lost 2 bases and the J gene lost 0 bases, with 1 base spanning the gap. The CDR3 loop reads CASSPANTGELFF. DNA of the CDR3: TGTGCCAGCTCACCAGCGAACACCGGGGAGCTGTTTTTT.

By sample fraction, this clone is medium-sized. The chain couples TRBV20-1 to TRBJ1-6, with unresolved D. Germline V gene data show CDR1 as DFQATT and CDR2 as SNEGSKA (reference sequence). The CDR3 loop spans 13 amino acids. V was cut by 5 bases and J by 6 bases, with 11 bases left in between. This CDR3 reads CSAERGVNSPLHF. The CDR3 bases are TGCAGTGCTGAACGAGGCGTTAATTCACCCCTCCACTTT.

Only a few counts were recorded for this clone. The CDR3 loop is CASRTGTANTGELFF. CDR3 nucleotides: TGCGCCAGCAGAACCGGGACAGCGAACACCGGGGAGCTGTTTTTT. The genes are TRBV5-1 and TRBJ2-2, with 7 bases fitting TRBD1. Trimming at V came to 5 bases and at J to 0 bases, leaving 4 bases not matched to a gene. The CDR3 covers 15 residues. Germline V gives CDR1 SGHRS, CDR2 YFSETQ.

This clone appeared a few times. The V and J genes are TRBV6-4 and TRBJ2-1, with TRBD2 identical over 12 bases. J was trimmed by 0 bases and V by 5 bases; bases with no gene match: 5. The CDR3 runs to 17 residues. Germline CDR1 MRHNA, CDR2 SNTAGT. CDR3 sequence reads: CASSSLAGGSSYNEQFF. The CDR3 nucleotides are TGTGCCAGCAGTAGCCTAGCGGGAGGGAGCTCCTACAATGAGCAGTTCTTC.

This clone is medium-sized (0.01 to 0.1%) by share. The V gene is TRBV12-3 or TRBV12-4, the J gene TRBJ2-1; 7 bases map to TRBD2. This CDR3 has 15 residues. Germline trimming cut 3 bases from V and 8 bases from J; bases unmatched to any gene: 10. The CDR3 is CASSFVAGVSDEQFF. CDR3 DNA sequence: TGTGCCAGCAGTTTCGTCGCGGGAGTTTCCGATGAGCAGTTCTTC.

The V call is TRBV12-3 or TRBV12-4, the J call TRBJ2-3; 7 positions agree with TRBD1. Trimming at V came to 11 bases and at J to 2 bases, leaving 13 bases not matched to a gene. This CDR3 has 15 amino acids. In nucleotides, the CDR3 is TGTGCCTGGTGTTTAGAGGGACAGAACACAGATACGCAGTATTTT. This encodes CAWCLEGQNTDTQYF.

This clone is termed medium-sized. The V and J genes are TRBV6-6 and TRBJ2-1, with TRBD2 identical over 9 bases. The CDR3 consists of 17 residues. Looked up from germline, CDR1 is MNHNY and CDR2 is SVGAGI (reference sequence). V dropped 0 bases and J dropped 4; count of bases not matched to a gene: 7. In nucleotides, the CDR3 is TGTGCCAGCAGTTACTCCCATCCTAGCGGGGCATACAATGAGCAGTTCTTC. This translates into CASSYSHPSGAYNEQFF.

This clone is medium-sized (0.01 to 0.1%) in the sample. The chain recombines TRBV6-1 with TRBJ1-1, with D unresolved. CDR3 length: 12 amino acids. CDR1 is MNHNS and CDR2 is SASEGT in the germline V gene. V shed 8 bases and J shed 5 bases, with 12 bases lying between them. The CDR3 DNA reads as TGTGCCAGCTCTGAAGATGGAACTGAAGCTTTCTTT. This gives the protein CASSEDGTEAFF.

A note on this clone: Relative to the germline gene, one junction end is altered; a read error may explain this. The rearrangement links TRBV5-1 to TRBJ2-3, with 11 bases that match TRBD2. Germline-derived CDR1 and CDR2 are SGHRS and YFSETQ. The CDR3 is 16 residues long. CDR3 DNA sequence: TGCTCCAGCAGCTCCACCGGGACTAGCGGTGACCCAACGCAGTATTTT. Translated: CSSSSTGTSGDPTQYF.